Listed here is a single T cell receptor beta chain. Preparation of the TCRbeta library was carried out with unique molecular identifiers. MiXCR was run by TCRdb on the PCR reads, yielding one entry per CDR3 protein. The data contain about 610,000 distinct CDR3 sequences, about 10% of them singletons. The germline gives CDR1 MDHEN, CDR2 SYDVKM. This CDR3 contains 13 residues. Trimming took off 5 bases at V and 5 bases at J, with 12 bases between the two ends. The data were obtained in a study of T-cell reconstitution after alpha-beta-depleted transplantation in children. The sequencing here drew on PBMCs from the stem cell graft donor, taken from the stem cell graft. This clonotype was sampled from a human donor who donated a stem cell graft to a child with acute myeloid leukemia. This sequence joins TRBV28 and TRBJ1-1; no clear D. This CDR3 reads CASSPSGRTEAFF. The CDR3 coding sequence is TGTGCCAGCAGTCCCTCTGGGAGGACTGAAGCTTTCTTT.